This T cell receptor (beta chain) emerged from a study of CD8 T cells in Susac syndrome. An amount of RNA that ranged from roughly 0.45 to 1 ug was reverse transcribed with random hexamers. Amplification of the TCR beta CDR3 was carried out by immunoSEQ multiplex PCR, which spanned a total of 54 Vbeta and 13 Jbeta segments. TCRdb fed the immunoSEQ multiplex PCR reads into MiXCR, producing one record per CDR3 protein. The repertoire holds approximately 80,000 distinct CDR3 sequences, with more than 85% as singletons. CD8+ and CD4+ T cells from blood underwent TCR beta sequencing. The CD8+ and CD4+ T cells were isolated magnetically using a negative isolation approach, whereas the TEMRA cells were enriched by FACS. The sample consisted of CD8+ T cells from PBMCs. This receptor was obtained from a human donor with multiple sclerosis.

CDR3 in DNA: TGCAGTGCTGGACTAGCGGACCTTAATGAGCAGTTCTTC. Translated: CSAGLADLNEQFF. The genes are TRBV20-1 and TRBJ2-1, with TRBD2 matching over 10 bases. This CDR3 is built from 13 residues. The junction had 5 bases not matched to a gene; V was cut back by 5 bases and J by 7 bases. Per germline, CDR1 DFQATT and CDR2 SNEGSKA (reference sequence).